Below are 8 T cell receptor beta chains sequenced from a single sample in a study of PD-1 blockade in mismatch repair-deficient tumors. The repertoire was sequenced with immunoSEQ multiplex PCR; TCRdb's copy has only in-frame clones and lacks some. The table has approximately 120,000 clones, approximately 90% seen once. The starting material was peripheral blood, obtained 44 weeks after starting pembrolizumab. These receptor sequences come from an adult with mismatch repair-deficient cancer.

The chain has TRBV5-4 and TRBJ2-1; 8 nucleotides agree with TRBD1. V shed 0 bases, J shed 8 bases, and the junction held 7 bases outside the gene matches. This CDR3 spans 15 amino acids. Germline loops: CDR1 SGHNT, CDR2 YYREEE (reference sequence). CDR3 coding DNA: TGTGCCAGCAGCTTGGGGACAGGGCTCCAGGATGAGCAGTTCTTC. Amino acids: CASSLGTGLQDEQFF.

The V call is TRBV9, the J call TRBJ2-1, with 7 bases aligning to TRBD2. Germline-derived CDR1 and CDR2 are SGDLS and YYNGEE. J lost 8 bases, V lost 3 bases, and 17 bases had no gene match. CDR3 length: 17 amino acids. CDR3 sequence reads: CASSGDRDYCGLDEQFF. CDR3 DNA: TGTGCCAGCAGCGGAGACCGGGACTACTGCGGACTGGATGAGCAGTTCTTC.

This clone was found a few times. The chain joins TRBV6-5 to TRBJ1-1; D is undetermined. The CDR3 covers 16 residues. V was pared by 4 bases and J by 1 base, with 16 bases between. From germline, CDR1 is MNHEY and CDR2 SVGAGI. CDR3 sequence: CASSSRGGSGNTEAFF. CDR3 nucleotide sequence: TGTGCCAGCAGTTCACGAGGCGGTTCTGGGAACACTGAAGCTTTCTTT.

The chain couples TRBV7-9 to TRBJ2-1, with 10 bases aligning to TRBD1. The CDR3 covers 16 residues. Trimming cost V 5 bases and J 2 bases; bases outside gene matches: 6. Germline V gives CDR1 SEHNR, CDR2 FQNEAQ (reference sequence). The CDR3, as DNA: TGTGCCAGCAGCCTCGACAGGGGGCGCGCCTACAATGAGCAGTTCTTC. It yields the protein CASSLDRGRAYNEQFF. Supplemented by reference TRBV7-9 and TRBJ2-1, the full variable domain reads DTGVSQNPRHKITKRGQNVTFRCDPISEHNRLYWYRQTLGQGPEFLTYFQNEAQLEKSRLLSDRFSAERPKGSFSTLEIQRTEQGDSAMYLCASSLDRGRAYNEQFFGPGTRLTVL.

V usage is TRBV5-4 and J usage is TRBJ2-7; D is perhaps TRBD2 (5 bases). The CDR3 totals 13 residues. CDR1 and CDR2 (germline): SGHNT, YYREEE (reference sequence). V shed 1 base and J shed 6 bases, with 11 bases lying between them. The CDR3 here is CASSLPGSGEQYF. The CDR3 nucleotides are TGTGCCAGCAGCTTGCCGGGGTCTGGCGAGCAGTACTTC.

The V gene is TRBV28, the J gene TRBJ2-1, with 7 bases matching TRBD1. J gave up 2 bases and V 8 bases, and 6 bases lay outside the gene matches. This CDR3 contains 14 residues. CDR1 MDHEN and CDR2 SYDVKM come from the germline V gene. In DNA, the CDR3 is TGTGCCAGCCAGGGGGACCTGGCCTACAATGAGCAGTTCTTC. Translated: CASQGDLAYNEQFF.

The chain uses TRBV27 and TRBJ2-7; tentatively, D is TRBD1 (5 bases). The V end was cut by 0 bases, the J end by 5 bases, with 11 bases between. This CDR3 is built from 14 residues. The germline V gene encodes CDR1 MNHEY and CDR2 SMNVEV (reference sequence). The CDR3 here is CASSLSRQGNEQYF. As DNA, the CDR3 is TGTGCCAGCAGTTTATCGAGGCAGGGTAACGAGCAGTACTTC.

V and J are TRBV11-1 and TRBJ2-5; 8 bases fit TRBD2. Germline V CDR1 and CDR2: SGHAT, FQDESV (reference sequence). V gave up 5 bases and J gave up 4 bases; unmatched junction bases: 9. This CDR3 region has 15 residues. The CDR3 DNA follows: TGTGCCAGCAGCCCCGTTAGCGGGACGGGAGAGACCCAGTACTTC. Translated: CASSPVSGTGETQYF.